This T cell receptor beta chain is from a study of T cell changes during pregnancy in multiple sclerosis (dated by TCRdb to about 2019). Notes on the research overall: Changes in the T cell repertoire over the course of pregnancy were examined in this study in women with multiple sclerosis.

With respect to this clone: No cognate antigen has been identified for it. Base qualities are not recorded, but no much larger clone differs from it by a single base.

The protocol used for the library was the immunoSEQ multiplex PCR assay. The table comes from immuneACCESS by way of TCRdb, which keeps in-frame sequences with V and J called. Part of the clones is missing from these tables; in studies checked, under half for an unresolved V gene and the rest for unknown reasons. This sample is represented by approximately 100,000 clones; 80% to 95% of them were singletons. The top ten clones comprise around 4.1% of the sample. The receptor comes from a female donor with multiple sclerosis, enrolled in a pregnancy study. Here the sequenced sample was peripheral blood, taken in the first trimester of pregnancy.

The DNA sequence reads TGTGCCAGCAGCGTGGAGGGGACCTCTGGAAACACCATATATTTT. Protein translation: CASSVEGTSGNTIYF. The V gene is TRBV9 and the J gene is TRBJ1-3; the D gene is perhaps TRBD1, from 5 matching bases. Via the germline V gene, CDR1 is SGDLS and CDR2 YYNGEE. The CDR3 contains 15 residues, cysteine and phenylalanine counted. Solely the CDR3 DNA is kept, with 45 bases framed from the first base. Cut back by 2 bases and 0 bases, the V and J ends lie 9 bases apart. The reference TRBV9 and TRBJ1-3 proteins fill in what lies around the CDR3, so the full variable domain reads DSGVTQTPKHLITATGQRVTLRCSPRSGDLSVYWYQQSLDQGLQFLIQYYNGEERAKGNILERFSAQQFPDLHSELNLSSLELGDSALYFCASSVEGTSGNTIYFGEGSWLTVV.